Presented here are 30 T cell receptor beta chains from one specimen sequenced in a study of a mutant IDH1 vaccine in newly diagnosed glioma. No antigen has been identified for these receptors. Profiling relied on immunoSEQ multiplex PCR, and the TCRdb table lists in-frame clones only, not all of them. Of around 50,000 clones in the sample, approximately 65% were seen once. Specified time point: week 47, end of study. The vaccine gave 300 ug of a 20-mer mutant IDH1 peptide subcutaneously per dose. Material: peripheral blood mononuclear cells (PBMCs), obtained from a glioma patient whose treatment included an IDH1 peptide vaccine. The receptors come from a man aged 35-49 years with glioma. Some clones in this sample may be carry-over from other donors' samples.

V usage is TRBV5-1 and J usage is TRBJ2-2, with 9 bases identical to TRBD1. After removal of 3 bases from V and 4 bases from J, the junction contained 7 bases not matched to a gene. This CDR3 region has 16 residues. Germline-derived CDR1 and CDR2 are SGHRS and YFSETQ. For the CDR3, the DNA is TGCGCCAGCAGCTCTCACAGGGGGCGTTTCACCGGGGAGCTGTTTTTT. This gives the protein CASSSHRGRFTGELFF. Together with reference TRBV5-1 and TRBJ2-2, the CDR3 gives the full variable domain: KAGVTQTPRYLIKTRGQQVTLSCSPISGHRSVSWYQQTPGQGLQFLFEYFSETQRNKGNFPGRFSGRQFSNSRSEMNVSTLELGDSALYLCASSSHRGRFTGELFFGEGSRLTVL.

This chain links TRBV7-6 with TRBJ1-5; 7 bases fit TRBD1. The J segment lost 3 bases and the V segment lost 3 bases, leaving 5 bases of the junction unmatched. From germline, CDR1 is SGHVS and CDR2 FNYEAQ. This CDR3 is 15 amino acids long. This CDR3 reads CASSFLTGANQPQHF. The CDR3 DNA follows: TGTGCCAGCAGCTTCCTAACAGGGGCCAATCAGCCCCAGCATTTT.

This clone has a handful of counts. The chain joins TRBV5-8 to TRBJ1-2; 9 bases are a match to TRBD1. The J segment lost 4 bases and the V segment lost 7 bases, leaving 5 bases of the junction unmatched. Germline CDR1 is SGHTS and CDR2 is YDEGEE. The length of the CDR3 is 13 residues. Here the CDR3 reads CASATGGGYGYTF. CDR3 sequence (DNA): TGTGCCAGCGCGACAGGGGGAGGCTATGGCTACACCTTC.

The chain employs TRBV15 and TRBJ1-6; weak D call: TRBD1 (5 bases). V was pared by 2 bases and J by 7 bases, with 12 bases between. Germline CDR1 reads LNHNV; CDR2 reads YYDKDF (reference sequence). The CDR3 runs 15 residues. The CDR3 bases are TGTGCCACCAGCAGAACCCGGGACGGCAATTCACCCCTCCACTTT. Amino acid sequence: CATSRTRDGNSPLHF.

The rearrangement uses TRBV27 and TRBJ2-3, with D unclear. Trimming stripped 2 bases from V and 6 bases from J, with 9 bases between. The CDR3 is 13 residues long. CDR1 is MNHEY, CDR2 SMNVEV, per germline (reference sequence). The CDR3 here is CASSLGRRDTQYF. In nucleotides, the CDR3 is TGTGCCAGCAGTTTAGGTCGCAGGGATACGCAGTATTTT.

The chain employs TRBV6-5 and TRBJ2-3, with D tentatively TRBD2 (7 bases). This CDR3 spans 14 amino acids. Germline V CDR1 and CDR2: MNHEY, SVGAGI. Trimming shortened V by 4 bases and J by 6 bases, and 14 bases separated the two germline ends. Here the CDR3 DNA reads TGTGCCAGCAGTTTCGGGGGGCCCGGGGATACGCAGTATTTT. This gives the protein CASSFGGPGDTQYF.

CDR3: CASSVSGAQFF. The CDR3 nucleotides read TGTGCCAGCAGCGTCTCAGGGGCGCAGTTCTTC. The J gene is TRBJ2-1, the V gene TRBV9; D is perhaps TRBD1 (6 bases). CDR3 size: 11 residues. The germline V gene encodes CDR1 SGDLS and CDR2 YYNGEE. The V end lost 2 bases, the J end lost 12 bases, and 9 bases lay between the germline ends.

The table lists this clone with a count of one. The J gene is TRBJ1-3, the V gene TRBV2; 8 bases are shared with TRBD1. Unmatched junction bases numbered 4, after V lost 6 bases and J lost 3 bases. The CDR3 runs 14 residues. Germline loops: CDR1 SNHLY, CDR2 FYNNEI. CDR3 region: CASRLRGLGNTIYF. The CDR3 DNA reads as TGTGCCAGCAGGCTCAGGGGGCTTGGAAACACCATATATTTT. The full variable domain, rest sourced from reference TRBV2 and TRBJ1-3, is EPEVTQTPSHQVTQMGQEVILRCVPISNHLYFYWYRQILGQKVEFLVSFYNNEISEKSEIFDDQFSVERPDGSNFTLKIRSTKLEDSAMYFCASRLRGLGNTIYFGEGSWLTVV.

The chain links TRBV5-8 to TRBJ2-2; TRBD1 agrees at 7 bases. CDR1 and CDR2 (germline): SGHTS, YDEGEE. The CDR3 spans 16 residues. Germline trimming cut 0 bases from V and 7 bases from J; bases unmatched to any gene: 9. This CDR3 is CASSLELGQQNGELFF. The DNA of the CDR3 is TGTGCCAGCAGCTTGGAACTGGGACAGCAGAACGGGGAGCTGTTTTTT.

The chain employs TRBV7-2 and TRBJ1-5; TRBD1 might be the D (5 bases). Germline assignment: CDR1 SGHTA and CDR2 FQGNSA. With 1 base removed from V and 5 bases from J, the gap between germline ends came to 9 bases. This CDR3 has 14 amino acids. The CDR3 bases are TGTGCCAGCAGCTTAGGTGGGGGGGATCAGCCCCAGCATTTT. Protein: CASSLGGGDQPQHF.

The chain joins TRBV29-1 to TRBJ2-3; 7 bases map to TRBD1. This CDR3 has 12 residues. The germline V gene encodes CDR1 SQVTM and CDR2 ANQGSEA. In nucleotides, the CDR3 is TGCAGAAAAGACAGGGTCGCAGATACGCAGTATTTT. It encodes CRKDRVADTQYF.

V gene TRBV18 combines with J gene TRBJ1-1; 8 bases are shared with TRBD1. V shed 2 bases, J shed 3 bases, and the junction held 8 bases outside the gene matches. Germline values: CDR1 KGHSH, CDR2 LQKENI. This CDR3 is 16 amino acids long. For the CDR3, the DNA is TGTGCCAGCTCACCAAGACAGGGGAGGAGGGACACTGAAGCTTTCTTT. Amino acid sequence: CASSPRQGRRDTEAFF.

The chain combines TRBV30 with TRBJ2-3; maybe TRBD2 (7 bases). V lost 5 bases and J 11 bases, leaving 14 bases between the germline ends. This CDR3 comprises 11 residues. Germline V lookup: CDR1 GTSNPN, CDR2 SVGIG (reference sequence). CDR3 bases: TGTGCCTGGGGGGGGGCTAAGCGGCAGTATTTT. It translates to CAWGGAKRQYF.

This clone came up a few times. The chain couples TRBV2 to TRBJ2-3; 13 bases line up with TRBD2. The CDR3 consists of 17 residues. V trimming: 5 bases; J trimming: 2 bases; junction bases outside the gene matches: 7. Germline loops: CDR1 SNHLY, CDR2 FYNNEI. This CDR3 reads CASSPFTSGGATDTQYF. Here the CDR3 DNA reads TGTGCCAGCAGTCCCTTCACTAGCGGGGGGGCCACAGATACGCAGTATTTT.

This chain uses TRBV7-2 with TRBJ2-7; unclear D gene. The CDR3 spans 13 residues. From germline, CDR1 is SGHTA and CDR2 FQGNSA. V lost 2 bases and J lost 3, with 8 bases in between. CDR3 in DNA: TGTGCCAGCAGCTTAACGAACGACTACGAGCAGTACTTC. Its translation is CASSLTNDYEQYF.

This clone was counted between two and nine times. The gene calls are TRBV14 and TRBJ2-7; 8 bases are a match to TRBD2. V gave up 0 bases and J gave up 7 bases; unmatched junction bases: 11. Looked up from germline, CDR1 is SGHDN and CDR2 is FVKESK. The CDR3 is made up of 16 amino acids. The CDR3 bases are TGTGCCAGCAGCCAAGATCTCCGGGGGGGATTTGGGGAGCAGTACTTC. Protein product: CASSQDLRGGFGEQYF.

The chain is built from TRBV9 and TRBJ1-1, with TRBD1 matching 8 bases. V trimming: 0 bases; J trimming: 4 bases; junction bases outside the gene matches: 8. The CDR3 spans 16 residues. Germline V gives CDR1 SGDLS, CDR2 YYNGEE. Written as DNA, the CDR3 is TGTGCCAGCAGCGTAGGACAGGGGACCGGTGGCACTGAAGCTTTCTTT. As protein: CASSVGQGTGGTEAFF.

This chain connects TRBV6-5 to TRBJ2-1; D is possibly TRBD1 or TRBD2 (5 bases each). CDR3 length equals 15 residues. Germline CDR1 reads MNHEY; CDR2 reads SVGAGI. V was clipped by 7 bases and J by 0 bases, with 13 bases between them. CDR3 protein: CASTGATSSYNEQFF. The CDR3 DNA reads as TGTGCCAGCACCGGGGCCACTTCCTCCTACAATGAGCAGTTCTTC.

The CDR3 sequence is CASSRLAGVKETQYF. Written as DNA, the CDR3 is TGTGCCAGCTCCCGACTAGCGGGGGTTAAAGAGACCCAGTACTTC. This chain links TRBV2 with TRBJ2-5; 12 nucleotides align to TRBD2. The CDR3 extends over 15 amino acids. V shed 8 bases and J 3 bases; nucleotides not matched to a gene: 7. From germline, CDR1 is SNHLY and CDR2 FYNNEI.

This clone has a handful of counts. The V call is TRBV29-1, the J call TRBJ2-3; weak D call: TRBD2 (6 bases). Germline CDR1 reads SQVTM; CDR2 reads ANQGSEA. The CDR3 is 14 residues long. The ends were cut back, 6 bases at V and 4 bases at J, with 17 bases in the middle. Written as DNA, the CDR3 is TGCAGCGTGTGGGGGGTAGGGGCCTCAGATACGCAGTATTTT. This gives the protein CSVWGVGASDTQYF.

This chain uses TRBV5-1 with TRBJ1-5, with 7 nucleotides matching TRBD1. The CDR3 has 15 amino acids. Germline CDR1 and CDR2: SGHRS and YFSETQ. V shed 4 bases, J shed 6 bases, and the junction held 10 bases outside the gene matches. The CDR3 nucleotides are TGCGCCAGCAGCCCAGAGGGGGCGGGCGTTCAGCCCCAGCATTTT. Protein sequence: CASSPEGAGVQPQHF.

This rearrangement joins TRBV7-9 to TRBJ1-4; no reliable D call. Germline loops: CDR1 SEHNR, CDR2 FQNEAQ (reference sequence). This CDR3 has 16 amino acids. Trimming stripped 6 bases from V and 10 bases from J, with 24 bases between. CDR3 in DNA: TGTGCCAGCAGTCCCTCAGACGGGAGGCAGTGGCGAAAACTGTTTTTT. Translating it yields CASSPSDGRQWRKLFF.

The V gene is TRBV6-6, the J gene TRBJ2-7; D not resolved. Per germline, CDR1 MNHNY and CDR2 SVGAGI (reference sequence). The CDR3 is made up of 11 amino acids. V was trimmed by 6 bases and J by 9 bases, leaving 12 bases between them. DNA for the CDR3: TGTGCCAGCAGCCGCCAAGGAGCGCAGTACTTC. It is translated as CASSRQGAQYF.

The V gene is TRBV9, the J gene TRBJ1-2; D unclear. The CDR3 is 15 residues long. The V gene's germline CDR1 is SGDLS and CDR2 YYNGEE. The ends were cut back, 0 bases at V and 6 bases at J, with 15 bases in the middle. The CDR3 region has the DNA TGTGCCAGCAGCGTAGATCCCGGCCGGGGAGATGGCTACACCTTC. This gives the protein CASSVDPGRGDGYTF.

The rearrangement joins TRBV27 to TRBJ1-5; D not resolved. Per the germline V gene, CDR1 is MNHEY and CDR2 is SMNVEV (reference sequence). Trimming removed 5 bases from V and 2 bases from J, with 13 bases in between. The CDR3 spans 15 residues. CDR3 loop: CASSPTPGGNQPQHF. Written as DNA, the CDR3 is TGTGCCAGCAGTCCGACCCCGGGAGGCAATCAGCCCCAGCATTTT.

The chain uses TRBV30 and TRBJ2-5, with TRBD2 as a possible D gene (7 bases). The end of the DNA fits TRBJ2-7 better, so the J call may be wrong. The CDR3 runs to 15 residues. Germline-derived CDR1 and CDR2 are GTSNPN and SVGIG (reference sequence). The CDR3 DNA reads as TGTGCCTGGAAGCGGGGAGGGGGTGCCTCCTACGAGCAGTACTTC. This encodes CAWKRGGGASYEQYF.

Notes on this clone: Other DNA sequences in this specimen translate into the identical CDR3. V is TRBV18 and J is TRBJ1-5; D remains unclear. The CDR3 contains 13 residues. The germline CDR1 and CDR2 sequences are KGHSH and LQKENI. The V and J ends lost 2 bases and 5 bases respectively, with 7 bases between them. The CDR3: CASSPGRDQPQHF. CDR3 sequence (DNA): TGTGCCAGCTCACCAGGGCGGGATCAGCCCCAGCATTTT.

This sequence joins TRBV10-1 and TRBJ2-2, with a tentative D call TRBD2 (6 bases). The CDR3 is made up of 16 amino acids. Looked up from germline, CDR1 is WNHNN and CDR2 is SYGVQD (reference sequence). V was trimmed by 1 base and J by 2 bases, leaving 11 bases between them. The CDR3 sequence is CASSELGGSNTGELFF. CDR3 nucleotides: TGCGCCAGCAGTGAGTTGGGGGGATCAAACACCGGGGAGCTGTTTTTT.

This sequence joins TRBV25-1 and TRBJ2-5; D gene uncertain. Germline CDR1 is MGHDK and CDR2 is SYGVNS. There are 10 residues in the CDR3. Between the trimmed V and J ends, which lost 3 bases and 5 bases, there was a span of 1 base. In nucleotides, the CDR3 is TGTGCCAGCAGTGAGGAGACCCAGTACTTC. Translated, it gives CASSEETQYF.

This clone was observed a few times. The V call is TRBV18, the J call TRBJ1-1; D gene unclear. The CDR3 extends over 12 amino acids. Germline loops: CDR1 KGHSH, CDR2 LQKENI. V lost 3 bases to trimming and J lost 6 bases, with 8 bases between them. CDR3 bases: TGTGCCAGCTCACCGGGCCGCCCTGAAGCTTTCTTT. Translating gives CASSPGRPEAFF.